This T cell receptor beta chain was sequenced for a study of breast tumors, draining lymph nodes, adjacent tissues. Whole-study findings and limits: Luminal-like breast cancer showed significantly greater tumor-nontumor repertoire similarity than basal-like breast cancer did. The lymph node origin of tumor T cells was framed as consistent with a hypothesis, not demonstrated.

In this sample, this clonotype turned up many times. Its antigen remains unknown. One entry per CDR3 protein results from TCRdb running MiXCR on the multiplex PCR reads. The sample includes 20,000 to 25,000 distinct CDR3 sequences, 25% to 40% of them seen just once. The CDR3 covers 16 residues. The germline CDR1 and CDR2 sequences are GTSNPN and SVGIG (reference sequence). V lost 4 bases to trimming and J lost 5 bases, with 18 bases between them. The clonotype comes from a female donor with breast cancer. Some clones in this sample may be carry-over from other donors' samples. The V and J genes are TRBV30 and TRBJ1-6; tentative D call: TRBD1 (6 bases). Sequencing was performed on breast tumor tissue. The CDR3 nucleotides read TGTGCCTGGACTCTAGGAGGGGGGGGGGATAATTCACCCCTCCACTTT. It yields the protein CAWTLGGGGDNSPLHF.